The entry below gives a single T cell receptor beta chain sequence along with its context. Its target is not known. Vbeta (60) and Jbeta (13) primers were used in the PCR. As originally analysed: A follow-up analysis tallied 60 million to 85 million unique TCR beta chains, roughly 11 million shared. Repertoires were generated with immunoSEQ multiplex PCR, while TCRdb's copy carries only in-frame clones and drops some. Clonal size and the V and J genes are those of that table, whereas D and trimming came from the DNA. The top ten hold 1.5% to 2% of the sample, which has about 150,000 clones, approximately 70% seen once. The sample belongs to a study of cytomegalovirus exposure and HLA in healthy donors. Study findings and constraints: What TCR beta sequences reportedly achieved was accurate prediction of HLA-A and HLA-B alleles in most subjects.

CDR3 size: 14 residues. Losses at the gene ends were 6 bases for V and 10 bases for J; bases not matched to a gene: 7. CDR1 and CDR2 (germline): SEHNR, FQNEAQ (reference sequence). The sequenced sample consisted of PBMCs. The chain carries TRBV7-9 and TRBJ1-6; TRBD1 matches at 9 bases. The sequence came from a woman aged 18-29 years in good health and CMV-seronegative. DNA for the CDR3: TGTGCCAGCAGGCCTACAGGGGGCAACTCACCCCTCCACTTT. Encoded protein: CASRPTGGNSPLHF.